This TCR beta chain was captured in a study of PD-L1 blockade in urothelial cancer. Germline V gene lookup returns CDR1 SQVTM and CDR2 ANQGSEA. The CDR3 totals 13 residues. Trimming shortened V by 4 bases and J by 5 bases, and 12 bases separated the two germline ends. Profiled with immunoSEQ multiplex PCR; TCRdb holds only in-frame clones, not every one. The table lists about 33,000 clones, 84% of them singletons. Regarding time point: pretreatment peripheral blood. Sequencing used PBMCs, obtained around atezolizumab (anti-PD-L1) treatment. The rearrangement joins TRBV29-1 to TRBJ1-5; D is perhaps TRBD1 (6 bases). The sequence was collected from a man aged 55 to 70 with urothelial cancer. Written as DNA, the CDR3 is TGCAGCGTTGGTACAGGGCGGTATCAGCCCCAGCATTTT. The encoded protein is CSVGTGRYQPQHF.